This T cell receptor (beta chain) appears in the sequencing data of a study of shared clonotypes between healthy human individuals. Both subsets, CD45RA+ naive and CD45RA-negative memory, were split from the CD4+ cells. This CDR3 has 15 amino acids. Deletions cut 1 base from V and 2 bases from J, with 9 bases between. The germline V gene has CDR1 SGHNT and CDR2 YYREEE (reference sequence). General observations from the study: Richness estimates generally favored naive over memory subsets.

Assay used: immunoSEQ multiplex PCR; TCRdb lists only in-frame clones, some missing. The table records fewer than 1.8 million clones, roughly 98.5% of them present only once. Worth noting for this clone: As yet, its antigen is unknown.

The V and J genes are TRBV5-4 and TRBJ2-2; D is unclear. Sequences were obtained from naive CD4+ T cells sorted from blood. Regarding subset: CD45RA+ positively selected. This TCR was sampled from a man aged 25 to 40 in good health. The CDR3 DNA follows: TGTGCCAGCAGCTTGAGGCAGCCAAACACCGGGGAGCTGTTTTTT. This encodes CASSLRQPNTGELFF.